This T cell receptor (beta chain) stems from a study of blood T cell repertoires in COVID-19. Study information: Both acute and convalescent COVID-19 samples were obtained from the United States, Italy and Spain. T cells, B-cell-depleted T cells, or PBMCs supplied cDNA or gDNA.

Trimming cost V 3 bases and J 5 bases; bases outside gene matches: 5. Germline assignment: CDR1 LGHNA and CDR2 YSLEER. The CDR3 contains 15 residues. How the authors handled the data: Counts of nucleated cells, estimated from reference gene primer amplification, were obtained. This table comes from immunoSEQ multiplex PCR, and its TCRdb copy is limited to in-frame clones, with some not included. For V, J and clone size, that table is used; D and trimming come from the DNA. The sample contains approximately 190,000 clones, over 70% of which appear only once. The sample comprised peripheral blood. This receptor was obtained from a man aged 55 to 70 with acute or convalescent COVID-19. This sequence joins TRBV4-3 and TRBJ2-3; TRBD2 matches at 10 bases. CDR3 coding DNA: TGCGCCAGCAGCCAGAGCGGGGGGGCCGGAGATACGCAGTATTTT. Encoded protein: CASSQSGGAGDTQYF.